Below, one T cell receptor beta chain is given with its context. This clonotype was seen ten or more times. The target of this receptor is not known. Base-call qualities are not available, and no considerably larger clone is one nucleotide away. The sample originates from a study of early T cells in non-severe SARS-CoV-2 infection listed by TCRdb under 2021. Looking at the study overall: TCR sequencing used bulk RNA from unsorted whole blood, so alpha and beta chains could not be paired.

Summary of the overall study and its limitations: VDJdb matching was skewed toward anti-spike CD8 responses and likely underestimated virus-specific expansions by missing private and CD4 specificities.

A case-control design nested within a healthcare worker cohort in London, UK, was used, with weekly nasopharyngeal swab PCR tests and blood sampling performed. Between 23 and 31 March 2020, the week of the UK lockdown, healthcare workers were enrolled and then followed up weekly for as long as 16 weeks. Deletion took 2 bases off V and 5 bases off J, with a span of 15 bases between the germline ends. CDR1 and CDR2 are read off the germline V gene as MGHDK and SYGVNS. Its CDR3 holds 16 amino acids, cysteine through phenylalanine. Kept here is only the CDR3 DNA, which spans 48 bases and is read in frame from base 1. Library creation used 5' RACE. Instrument on record: NextSeq 500. Unique molecular identifiers were attached to individual cDNA molecules in the TCR library protocol so that sequencing error and PCR bias could be corrected. Both TCR alpha and beta chains were sequenced, and tight co-correlation was observed between alpha and beta sequence abundances in each sample. As for how the authors treated the data: Decombinator V4 was used to annotate the V gene, J gene and CDR3 of the TCR sequences. TCRs were defined as expanded if a significant change between any two time points was detected under a Poisson model with p below 0.0001. TCR abundances were normalised to the total number of TCRs sequenced in each sample and reported as counts per million. TRAV1-2 paired with TRAJ12, TRAJ20 or TRAJ33 defined MAIT TCRs, while TRAV10 paired with TRAJ18 defined iNKT TCRs. VDJdb, accessed 1 November 2021, was searched for CMV, EBV and SARS-CoV-2 annotated TCRs, excluding TCRs annotated for multiple antigens. In-frame beta chains were kept once TCRdb had trimmed the public reads at Q25 with fastp and called clones with MiXCR. Entries are consolidated by CDR3 protein sequence, retaining the most common genes and DNA. Here the V and J calls rest on TCRdb's processing, not on the authors' analysis. For this sample there are 70,000 to 90,000 distinct CDR3 sequences; over 9% appear just once. The ten largest clones add up to about 4.5% of the sample.

The sequence is built from TRBV25-1 and TRBJ2-2; a tentative D call is TRBD1 (6 bases match). This sequence originates from an adult who was a healthcare worker with PCR-confirmed SARS-CoV-2 infection or an uninfected control (not recorded which). What was sequenced was whole blood. The DNA reads as follows: TGTGCCAGCAGTGAAATAAGGAGGCAGGGGACCGGGGAGCTGTTTTTT. This yields the protein CASSEIRRQGTGELFF.